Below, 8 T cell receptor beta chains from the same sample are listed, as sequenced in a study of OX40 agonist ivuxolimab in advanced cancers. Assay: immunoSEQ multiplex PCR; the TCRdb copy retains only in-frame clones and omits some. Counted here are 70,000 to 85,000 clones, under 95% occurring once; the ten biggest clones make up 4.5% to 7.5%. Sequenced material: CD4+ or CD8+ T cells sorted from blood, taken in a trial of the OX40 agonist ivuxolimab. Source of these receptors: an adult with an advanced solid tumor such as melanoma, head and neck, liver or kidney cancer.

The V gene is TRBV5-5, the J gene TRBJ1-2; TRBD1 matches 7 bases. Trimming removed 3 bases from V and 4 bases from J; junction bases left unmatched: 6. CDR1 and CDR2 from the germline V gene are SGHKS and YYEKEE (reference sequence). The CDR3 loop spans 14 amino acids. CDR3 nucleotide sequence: TGTGCCAGCAGCTCCAGGGGGGGGAGCTATGGCTACACCTTC. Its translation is CASSSRGGSYGYTF.

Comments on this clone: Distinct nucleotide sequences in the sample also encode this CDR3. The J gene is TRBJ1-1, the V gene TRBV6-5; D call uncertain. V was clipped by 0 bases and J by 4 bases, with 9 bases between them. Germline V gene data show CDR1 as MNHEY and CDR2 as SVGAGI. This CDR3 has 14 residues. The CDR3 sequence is CASSYSKGATEAFF. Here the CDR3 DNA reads TGTGCCAGCAGTTACTCGAAGGGAGCCACTGAAGCTTTCTTT.

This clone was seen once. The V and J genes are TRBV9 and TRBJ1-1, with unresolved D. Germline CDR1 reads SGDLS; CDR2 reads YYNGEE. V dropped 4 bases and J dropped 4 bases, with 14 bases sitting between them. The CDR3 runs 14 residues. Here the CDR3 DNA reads TGTGCCAGCAGCCTAACCGAGGGTTTCACTGAAGCTTTCTTT. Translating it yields CASSLTEGFTEAFF. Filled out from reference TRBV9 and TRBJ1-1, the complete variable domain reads DSGVTQTPKHLITATGQRVTLRCSPRSGDLSVYWYQQSLDQGLQFLIQYYNGEERAKGNILERFSAQQFPDLHSELNLSSLELGDSALYFCASSLTEGFTEAFFGQGTRLTVV.

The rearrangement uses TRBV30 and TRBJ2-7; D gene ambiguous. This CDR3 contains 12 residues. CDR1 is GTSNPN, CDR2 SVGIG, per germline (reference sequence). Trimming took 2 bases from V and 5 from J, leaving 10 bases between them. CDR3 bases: TGTGCCTGGAGTTGGGATAAGGACGAGCAGTACTTC. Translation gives CAWSWDKDEQYF.

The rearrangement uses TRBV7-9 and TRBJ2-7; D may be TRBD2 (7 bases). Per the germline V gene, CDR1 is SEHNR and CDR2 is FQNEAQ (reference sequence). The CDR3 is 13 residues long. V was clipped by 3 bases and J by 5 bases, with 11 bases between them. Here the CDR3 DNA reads TGTGCCAGCAGCTTGGGGGGGGACAACGAGCAGTACTTC. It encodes CASSLGGDNEQYF.

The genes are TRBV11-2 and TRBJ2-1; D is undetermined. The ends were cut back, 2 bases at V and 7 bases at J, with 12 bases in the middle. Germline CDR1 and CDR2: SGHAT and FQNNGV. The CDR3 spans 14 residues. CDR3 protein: CASSLPLDVNEQFF. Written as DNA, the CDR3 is TGTGCCAGCAGCTTACCCCTAGACGTGAATGAGCAGTTCTTC.

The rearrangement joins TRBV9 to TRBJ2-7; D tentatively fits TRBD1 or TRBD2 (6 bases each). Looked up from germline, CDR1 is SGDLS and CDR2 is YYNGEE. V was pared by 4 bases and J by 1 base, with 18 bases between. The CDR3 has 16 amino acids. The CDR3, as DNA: TGTGCCAGCAGCCCCCAGGCCAGAGGGGGGTCCTACGAGCAGTACTTC. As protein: CASSPQARGGSYEQYF.

For the CDR3, the DNA is TGTGCCAGCAGTTCCCCCTCCTCCACAGGGGGAATTGTGCGGACCTTC. Residues: CASSSPSSTGGIVRTF. The gene calls are TRBV28 and TRBJ1-2, with 8 bases aligning to TRBD1. The J segment lost 14 bases and the V segment lost 4 bases, leaving 21 bases of the junction unmatched. This CDR3 is built from 16 residues. Germline loops: CDR1 MDHEN, CDR2 SYDVKM.